What follows describes a single T cell receptor (beta chain). Antigen specificity is unknown. V dropped 5 bases and J dropped 0 bases, with 10 bases sitting between them. Germline-derived CDR1 and CDR2 are LNHDA and SQIVND (reference sequence). The CDR3 consists of 14 residues. Listed TCR primers, together with previously described methods, were used for the bulk TCR libraries. TCRdb itself ran the PCR reads through MiXCR, one entry per CDR3 protein. The repertoire has more than 450,000 distinct CDR3 sequences, 20% to 25% of them found once; the top ten carry about 0.8%. The data belong to a study of molecular identifiers for immune sequencing clone quantification. Study conclusions and caveats: Reports indicate spiked Jurkat TCR RNA from one cell could be found among about 1.1 million naive cells.

A CD8+CD4-CCR7+CD45RA+ phenotype served as the sorting definition for naive CD8 T cells. Sequences were obtained from naive CD8+ T cells from blood, with Jurkat cell RNA spiked in. Subset reported: FACS-sorted CD8+CD4-CCR7+CD45RA+ naive T cells. The rearrangement links TRBV19 to TRBJ1-1; TRBD1 might be the D (5 bases). The receptor comes from a human donor in good health. Some libraries in this study had Jurkat cell RNA spiked in. Here the CDR3 DNA reads TGTGCCAGTAGTGACAGTTCGATGAACACTGAAGCTTTCTTT. Amino acids: CASSDSSMNTEAFF.